This TCR beta chain was observed in a study of blood T cell repertoires in COVID-19. Across the study: Specimens from acute and convalescent COVID-19 originated in the United States, Italy and Spain. Sources were T cells, B-cell-depleted T cells, or PBMCs; the material itself was cDNA or gDNA.

Per the study methods: Counts of nucleated cells, estimated from reference gene primer amplification, were obtained. The method was immunoSEQ multiplex PCR; TCRdb's version includes in-frame clones alone and lacks a portion of them. The V and J calls and clone size are taken from that table; D and trimming were inferred from the DNA. The table records some 40,000 clones, around 93% of them present only once. Losses at the gene ends were 2 bases for V and 2 bases for J; bases not matched to a gene: 7. The CDR3 extends over 17 amino acids. Germline CDR1 reads LNHDA; CDR2 reads SQIVND (reference sequence).

The chain has TRBV19 and TRBJ2-1; 9 nucleotides match TRBD2. Sequenced: peripheral blood. The TCR sequence derives from a woman in her twenties or thirties in a cohort sampled during active COVID-19. CDR3 DNA: TGTGCCAGTAGTATAAGAGGAGCGGGAGGACCCTACAATGAGCAGTTCTTC. Its translation is CASSIRGAGGPYNEQFF.